This T cell receptor (beta chain) is drawn from a study of cytomegalovirus exposure and HLA in healthy donors. V lost 6 bases to trimming and J lost 5 bases; unmatched junction nucleotides: 4. The CDR3 is made up of 13 amino acids. Germline CDR1 reads LNHDA; CDR2 reads SQIVND (reference sequence). A multiplex PCR was run with 60 Vbeta primers and 13 Jbeta primers. Authors' analysis steps: Per a later analysis, the number of unique TCR beta chains was approximately 80 million, of which some 9.9 million were shared. The assay was immunoSEQ multiplex PCR, and TCRdb's table has in-frame clones only and misses some. Clone size and V and J calls were adopted from that table, with D and trimming inferred from the DNA. The sample holds more than 120,000 clones, about 79% seen once. Study-wide results and caveats: Three CMV-associated chains were confirmed in vitro to be specific for CMV antigens.

Of note for this clone: Its antigen remains unknown.

Specimen: PBMCs. The chain employs TRBV19 and TRBJ1-5; TRBD1 matches 7 bases. The sequence was obtained from a male donor in good health and CMV-seronegative. The CDR3 nucleotides read TGTGCCAGTAGAAGGACAGGTTATCAGCCCCAGCATTTT. Amino acid sequence: CASRRTGYQPQHF.